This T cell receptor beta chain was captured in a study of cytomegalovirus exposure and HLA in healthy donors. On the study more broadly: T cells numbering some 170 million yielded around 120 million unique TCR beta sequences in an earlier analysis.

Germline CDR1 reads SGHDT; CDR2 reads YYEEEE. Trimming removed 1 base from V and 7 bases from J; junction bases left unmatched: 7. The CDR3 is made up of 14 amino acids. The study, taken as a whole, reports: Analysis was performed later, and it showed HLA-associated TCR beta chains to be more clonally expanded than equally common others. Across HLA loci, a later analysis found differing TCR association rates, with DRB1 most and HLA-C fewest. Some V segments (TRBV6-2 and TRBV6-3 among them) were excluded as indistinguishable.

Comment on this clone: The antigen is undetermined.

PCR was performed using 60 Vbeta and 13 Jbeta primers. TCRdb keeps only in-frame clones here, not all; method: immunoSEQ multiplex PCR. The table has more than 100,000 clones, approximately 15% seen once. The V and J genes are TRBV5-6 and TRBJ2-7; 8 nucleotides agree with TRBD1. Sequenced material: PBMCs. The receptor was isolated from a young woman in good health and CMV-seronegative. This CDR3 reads CASSLFDRGWEQYF. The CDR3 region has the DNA TGTGCCAGCAGCTTGTTTGACAGGGGTTGGGAGCAGTACTTC.